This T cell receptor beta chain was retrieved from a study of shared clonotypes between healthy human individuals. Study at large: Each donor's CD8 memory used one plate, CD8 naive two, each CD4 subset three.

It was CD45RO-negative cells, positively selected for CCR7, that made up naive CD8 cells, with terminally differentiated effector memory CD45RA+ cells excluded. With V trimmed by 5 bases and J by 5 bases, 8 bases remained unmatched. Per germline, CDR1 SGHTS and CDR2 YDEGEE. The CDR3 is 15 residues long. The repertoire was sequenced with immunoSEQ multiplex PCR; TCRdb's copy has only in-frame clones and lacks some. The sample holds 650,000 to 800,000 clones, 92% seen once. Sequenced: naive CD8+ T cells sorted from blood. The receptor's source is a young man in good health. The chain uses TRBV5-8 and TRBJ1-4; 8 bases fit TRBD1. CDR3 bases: TGTGCCAGCAGTCAAATACAGGGGGGGAATGAAAAACTGTTTTTT. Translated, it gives CASSQIQGGNEKLFF.